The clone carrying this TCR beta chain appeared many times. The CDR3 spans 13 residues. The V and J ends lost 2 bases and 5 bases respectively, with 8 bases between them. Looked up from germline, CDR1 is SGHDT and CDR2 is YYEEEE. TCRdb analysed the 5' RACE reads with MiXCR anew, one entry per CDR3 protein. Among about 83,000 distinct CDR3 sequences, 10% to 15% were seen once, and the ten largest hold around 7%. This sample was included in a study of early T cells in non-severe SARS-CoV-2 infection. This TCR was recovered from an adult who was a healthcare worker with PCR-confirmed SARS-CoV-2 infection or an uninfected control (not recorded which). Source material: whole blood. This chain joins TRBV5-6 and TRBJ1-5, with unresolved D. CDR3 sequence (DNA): TGTGCCAGCAGCTTAGTGGGATATCAGCCCCAGCATTTT. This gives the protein CASSLVGYQPQHF.